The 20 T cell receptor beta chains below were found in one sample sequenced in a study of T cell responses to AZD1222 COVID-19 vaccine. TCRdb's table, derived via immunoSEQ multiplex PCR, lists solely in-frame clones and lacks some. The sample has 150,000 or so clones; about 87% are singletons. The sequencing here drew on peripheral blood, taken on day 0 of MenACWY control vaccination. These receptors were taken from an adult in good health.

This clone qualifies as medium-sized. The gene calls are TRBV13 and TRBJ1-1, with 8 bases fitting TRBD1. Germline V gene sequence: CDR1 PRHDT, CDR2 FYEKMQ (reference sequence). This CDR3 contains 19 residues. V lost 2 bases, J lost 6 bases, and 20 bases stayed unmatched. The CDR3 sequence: CASSLKGMSLGRGPSEAFF. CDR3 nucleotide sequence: TGTGCCAGCAGCTTAAAAGGTATGAGCCTGGGCAGGGGGCCCTCTGAAGCTTTCTTT.

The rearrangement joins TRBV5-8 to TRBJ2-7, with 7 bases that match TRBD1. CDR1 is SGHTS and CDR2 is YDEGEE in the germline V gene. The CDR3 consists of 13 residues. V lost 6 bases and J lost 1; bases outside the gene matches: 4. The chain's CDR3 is CASIVTGSYEQYF. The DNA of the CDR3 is TGTGCCAGCATCGTGACAGGGTCCTACGAGCAGTACTTC.

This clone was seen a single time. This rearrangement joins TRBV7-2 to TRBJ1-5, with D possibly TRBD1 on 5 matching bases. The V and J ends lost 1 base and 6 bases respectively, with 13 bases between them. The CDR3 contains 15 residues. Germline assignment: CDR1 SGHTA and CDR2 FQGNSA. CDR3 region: CASSLGGEAGQPQHF. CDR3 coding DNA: TGTGCCAGCAGCTTAGGAGGGGAGGCGGGTCAGCCCCAGCATTTT.

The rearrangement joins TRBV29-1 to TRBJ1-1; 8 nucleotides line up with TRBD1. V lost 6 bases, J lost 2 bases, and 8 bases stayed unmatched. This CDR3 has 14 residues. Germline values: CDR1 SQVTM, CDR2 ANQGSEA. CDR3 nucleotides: TGCAGCGTAGATCAGACAGGGGTTAACACTGAAGCTTTCTTT. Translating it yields CSVDQTGVNTEAFF.

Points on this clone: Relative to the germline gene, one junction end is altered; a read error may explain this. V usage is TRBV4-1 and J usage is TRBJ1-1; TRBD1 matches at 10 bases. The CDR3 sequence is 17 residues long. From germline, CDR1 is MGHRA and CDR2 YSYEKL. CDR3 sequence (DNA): TGCGCCAGCAGACAAGTGGGACAGGGGCGCGAGAATACTGAAGCTTTCTTT. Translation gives CASRQVGQGRENTEAFF.

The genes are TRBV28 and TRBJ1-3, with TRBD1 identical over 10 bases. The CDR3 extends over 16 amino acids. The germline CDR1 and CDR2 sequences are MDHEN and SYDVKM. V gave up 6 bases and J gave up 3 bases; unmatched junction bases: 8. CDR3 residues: CASRQPGTGDGNTIYF. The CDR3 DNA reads TGTGCCAGCAGGCAACCCGGGACAGGGGATGGAAACACCATATATTTT.

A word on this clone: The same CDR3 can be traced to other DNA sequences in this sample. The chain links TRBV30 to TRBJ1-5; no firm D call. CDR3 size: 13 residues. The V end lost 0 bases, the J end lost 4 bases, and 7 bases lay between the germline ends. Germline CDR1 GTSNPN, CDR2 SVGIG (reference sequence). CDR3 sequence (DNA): TGTGCCTGGAGTGTAACGGGAAATCAGCCCCAGCATTTT. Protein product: CAWSVTGNQPQHF.

CDR3 DNA sequence: TGTGCCAGCTCACCCTTATCTACAGGGTCTGGAAACACCATATATTTT. The encoded protein is CASSPLSTGSGNTIYF. This chain links TRBV18 with TRBJ1-3; perhaps TRBD1 as D (6 bases). The CDR3 extends over 16 amino acids. Trimming shortened V by 3 bases and J by 1 base, and 13 bases separated the two germline ends. Germline CDR1 and CDR2: KGHSH and LQKENI.

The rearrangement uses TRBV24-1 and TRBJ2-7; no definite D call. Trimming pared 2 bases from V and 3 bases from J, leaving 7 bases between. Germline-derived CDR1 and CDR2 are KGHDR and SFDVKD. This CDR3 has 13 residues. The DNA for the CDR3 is TGTGCCACCAGTGATTACAAGAGCTACGAGCAGTACTTC. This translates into CATSDYKSYEQYF.

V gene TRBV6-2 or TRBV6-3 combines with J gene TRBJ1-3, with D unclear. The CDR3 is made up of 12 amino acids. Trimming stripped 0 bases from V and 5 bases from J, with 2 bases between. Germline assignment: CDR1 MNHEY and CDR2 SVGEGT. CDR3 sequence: CASSYSRNTIYF. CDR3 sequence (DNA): TGTGCCAGCAGTTACTCGCGAAACACCATATATTTT.

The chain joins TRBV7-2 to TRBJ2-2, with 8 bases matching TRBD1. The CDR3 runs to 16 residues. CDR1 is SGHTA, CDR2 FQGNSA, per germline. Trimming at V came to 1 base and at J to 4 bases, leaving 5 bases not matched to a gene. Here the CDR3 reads CASSLGDRRGTGELFF. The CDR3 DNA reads TGTGCCAGCAGCTTAGGGGACAGGAGAGGCACCGGGGAGCTGTTTTTT.

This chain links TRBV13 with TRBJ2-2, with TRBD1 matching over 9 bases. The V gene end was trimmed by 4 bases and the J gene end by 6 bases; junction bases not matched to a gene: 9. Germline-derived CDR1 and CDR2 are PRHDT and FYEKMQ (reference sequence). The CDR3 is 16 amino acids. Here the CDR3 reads CASSSYRGRGAGELFF. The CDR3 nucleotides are TGTGCCAGCAGCTCGTACAGGGGGCGCGGCGCCGGGGAGCTGTTTTTT.

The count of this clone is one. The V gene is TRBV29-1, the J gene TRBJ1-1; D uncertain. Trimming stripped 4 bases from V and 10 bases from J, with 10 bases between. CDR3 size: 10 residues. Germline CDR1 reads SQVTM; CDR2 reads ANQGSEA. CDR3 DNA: TGCAGCGTTGTCCTCGGCAGAGCTTTCTTT. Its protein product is CSVVLGRAFF.

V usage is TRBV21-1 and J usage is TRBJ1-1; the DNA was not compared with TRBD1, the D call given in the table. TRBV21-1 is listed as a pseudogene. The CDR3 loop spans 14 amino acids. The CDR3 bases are TGTGCCAGCAGGGGGACAGAAGCCCTTACTGAAGCTTTCTTT. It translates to CASRGTEALTEAFF.

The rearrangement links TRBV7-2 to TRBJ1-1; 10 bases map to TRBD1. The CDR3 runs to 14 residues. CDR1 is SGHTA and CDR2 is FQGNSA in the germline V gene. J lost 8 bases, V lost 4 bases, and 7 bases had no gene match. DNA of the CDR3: TGTGCCAGCAGCTACCGACAGGGGGCGGCAGAAGCTTTCTTT. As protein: CASSYRQGAAEAFF. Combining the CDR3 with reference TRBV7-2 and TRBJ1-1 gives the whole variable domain GAGVSQSPSNKVTEKGKDVELRCDPISGHTALYWYRQSLGQGLEFLIYFQGNSAPDKSGLPSDRFSAERTGGSVSTLTIQRTQQEDSAVYLCASSYRQGAAEAFFGQGTRLTVV.

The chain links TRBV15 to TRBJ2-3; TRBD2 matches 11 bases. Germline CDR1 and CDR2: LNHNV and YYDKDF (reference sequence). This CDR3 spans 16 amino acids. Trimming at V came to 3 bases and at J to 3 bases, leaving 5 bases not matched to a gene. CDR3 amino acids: CATSRGLAATTDTQYF. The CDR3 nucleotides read TGTGCCACCAGCAGGGGACTAGCGGCGACGACAGATACGCAGTATTTT.

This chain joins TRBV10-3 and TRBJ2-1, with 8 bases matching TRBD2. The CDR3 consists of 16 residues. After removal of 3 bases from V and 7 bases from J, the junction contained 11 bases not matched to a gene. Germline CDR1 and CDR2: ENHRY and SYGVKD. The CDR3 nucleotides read TGTGCCATCAGTGAACAGCGGGGGCCCTCTTGGAATGAGCAGTTCTTC. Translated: CAISEQRGPSWNEQFF.

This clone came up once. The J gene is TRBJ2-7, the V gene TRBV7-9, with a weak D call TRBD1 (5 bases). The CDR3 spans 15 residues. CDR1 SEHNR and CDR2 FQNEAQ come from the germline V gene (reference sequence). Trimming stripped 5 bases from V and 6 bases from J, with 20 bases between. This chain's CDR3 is CASSARTPILSEQYF. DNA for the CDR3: TGTGCCAGCAGCGCCCGGACACCTATTCTGTCCGAGCAGTACTTC.

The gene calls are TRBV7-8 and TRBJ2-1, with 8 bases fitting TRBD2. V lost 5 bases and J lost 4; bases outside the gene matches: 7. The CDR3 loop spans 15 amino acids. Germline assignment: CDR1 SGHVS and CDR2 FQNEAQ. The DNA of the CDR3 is TGTGCCAGCAGCCGAGTAGCGGGGAATTACAATGAGCAGTTCTTC. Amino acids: CASSRVAGNYNEQFF.

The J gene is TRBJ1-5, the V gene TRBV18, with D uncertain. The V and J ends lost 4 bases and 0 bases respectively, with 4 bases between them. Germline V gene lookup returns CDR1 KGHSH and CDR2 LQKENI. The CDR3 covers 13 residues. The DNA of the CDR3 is TGTGCCAGCTCACTGGTTAGCAATCAGCCCCAGCATTTT. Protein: CASSLVSNQPQHF. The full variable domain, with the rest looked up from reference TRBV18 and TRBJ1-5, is NAGVMQNPRHLVRRRGQEARLRCSPMKGHSHVYWYRQLPEEGLKFMVYLQKENIIDESGMPKERFSAEFPKEGPSILRIQQVVRGDSAAYFCASSLVSNQPQHFGDGTRLSIL.